This T cell receptor (beta chain) was sequenced for a study of T-cell reconstitution after alpha-beta-depleted transplantation in children. Looked up from germline, CDR1 is MNHEY and CDR2 is SVGEGT. V was clipped by 4 bases and J by 6 bases, with 15 bases between them. The length of the CDR3 is 14 residues. Unique molecular identifiers were used to barcode this TCRbeta library. TCRdb used MiXCR to reprocess the PCR reads, holding one entry per CDR3 protein. This sample carries 200,000 to 300,000 distinct CDR3 sequences, 12% of them seen once, and the ten largest clones take around 3%. As for this clonotype: A read error is possible here, since a much larger clone lies one base away.

Specimen: PBMCs from the stem cell graft donor, collected from the stem cell graft. The sequence was collected from a human donor who donated a stem cell graft to a child with acute lymphoblastic leukemia. The V call is TRBV6-2 or TRBV6-3, the J call TRBJ1-2; perhaps TRBD1 as D (6 bases). In DNA form, the CDR3 reads TGTGCCAGCAGTTCCGGGGGCCGGTTCAATGGCTACACCTTC. Translation gives CASSSGGRFNGYTF.